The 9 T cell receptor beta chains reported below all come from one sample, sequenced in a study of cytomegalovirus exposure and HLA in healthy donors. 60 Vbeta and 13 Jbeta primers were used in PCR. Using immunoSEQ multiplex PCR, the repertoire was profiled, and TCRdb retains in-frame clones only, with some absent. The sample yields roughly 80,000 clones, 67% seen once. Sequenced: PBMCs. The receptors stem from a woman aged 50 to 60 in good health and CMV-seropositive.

CDR3 amino acids: CASSPRTGVAKNIQYF. In DNA form, the CDR3 reads TGTGCCAGCAGCCCCCGGACAGGGGTAGCCAAAAACATTCAGTACTTC. The chain employs TRBV7-9 and TRBJ2-4, with 9 bases identical to TRBD1. V dropped 5 bases and J dropped 0; count of bases not matched to a gene: 5. The length of the CDR3 is 16 residues. Germline V gene sequence: CDR1 SEHNR, CDR2 FQNEAQ (reference sequence). Full variable domain (outside the CDR3, taken from reference TRBV7-9 and TRBJ2-4): DTGVSQNPRHKITKRGQNVTFRCDPISEHNRLYWYRQTLGQGPEFLTYFQNEAQLEKSRLLSDRFSAERPKGSFSTLEIQRTEQGDSAMYLCASSPRTGVAKNIQYFGAGTRLSVL.

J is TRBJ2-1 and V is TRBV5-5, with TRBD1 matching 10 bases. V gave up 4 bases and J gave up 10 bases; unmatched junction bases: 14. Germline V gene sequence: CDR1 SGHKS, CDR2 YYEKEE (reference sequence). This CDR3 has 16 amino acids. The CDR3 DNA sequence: TGTGCCAGCAGCACGGGGACAGGGGCCCGGGGGACAGAGCAGTTCTTC. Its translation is CASSTGTGARGTEQFF. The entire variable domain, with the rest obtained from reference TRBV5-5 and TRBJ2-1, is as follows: DAGVTQSPTHLIKTRGQQVTLRCSPISGHKSVSWYQQVLGQGPQFIFQYYEKEERGRGNFPDRFSARQFPNYSSELNVNALLLGDSALYLCASSTGTGARGTEQFFGPGTRLTVL.

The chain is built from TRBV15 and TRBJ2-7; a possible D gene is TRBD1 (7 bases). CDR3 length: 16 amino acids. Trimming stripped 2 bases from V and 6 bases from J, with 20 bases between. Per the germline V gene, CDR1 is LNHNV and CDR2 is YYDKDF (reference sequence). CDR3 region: CATSRPTAGGLIEQYF. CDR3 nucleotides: TGTGCCACCAGCAGACCGACGGCAGGGGGACTTATCGAGCAGTACTTC.

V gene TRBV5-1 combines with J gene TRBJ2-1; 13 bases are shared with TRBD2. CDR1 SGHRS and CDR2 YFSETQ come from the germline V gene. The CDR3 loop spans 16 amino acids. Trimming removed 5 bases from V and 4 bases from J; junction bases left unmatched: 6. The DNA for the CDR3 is TGCGCCAGCAGTCGTGGGACTAGCGGGGTTTACAATGAGCAGTTCTTC. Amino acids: CASSRGTSGVYNEQFF.

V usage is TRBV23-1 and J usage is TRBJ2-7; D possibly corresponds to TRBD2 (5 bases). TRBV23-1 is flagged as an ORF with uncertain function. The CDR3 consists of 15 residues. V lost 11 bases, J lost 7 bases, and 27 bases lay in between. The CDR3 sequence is CARGDSLSGNGEQYV. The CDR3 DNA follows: TGCGCCCGAGGAGACTCCCTCTCGGGAAATGGGGAGCAGTACGTC.

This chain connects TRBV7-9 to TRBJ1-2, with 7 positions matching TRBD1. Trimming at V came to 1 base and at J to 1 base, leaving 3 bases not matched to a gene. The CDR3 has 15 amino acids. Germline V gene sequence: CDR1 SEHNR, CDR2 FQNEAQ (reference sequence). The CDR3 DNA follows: TGTGCCAGCAGCTTAGGGGACAGCCATAACTATGGCTACACCTTC. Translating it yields CASSLGDSHNYGYTF.

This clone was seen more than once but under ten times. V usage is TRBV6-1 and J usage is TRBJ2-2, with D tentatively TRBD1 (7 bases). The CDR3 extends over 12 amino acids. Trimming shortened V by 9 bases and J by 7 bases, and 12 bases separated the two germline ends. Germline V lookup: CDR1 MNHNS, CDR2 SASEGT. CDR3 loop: CASPRGVGELFF. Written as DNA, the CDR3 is TGTGCCAGTCCCAGGGGGGTCGGGGAGCTGTTTTTT.

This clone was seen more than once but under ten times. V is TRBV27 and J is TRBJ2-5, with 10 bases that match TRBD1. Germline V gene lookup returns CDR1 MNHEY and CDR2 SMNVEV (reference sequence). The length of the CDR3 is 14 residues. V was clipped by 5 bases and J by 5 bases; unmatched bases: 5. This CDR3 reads CASSIGTGVETQYF. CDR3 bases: TGTGCCAGCAGTATCGGGACAGGGGTCGAGACCCAGTACTTC.

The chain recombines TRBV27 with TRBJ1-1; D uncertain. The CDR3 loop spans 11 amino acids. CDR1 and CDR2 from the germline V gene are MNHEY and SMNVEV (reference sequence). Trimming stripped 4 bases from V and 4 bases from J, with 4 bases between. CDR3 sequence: CASSSGTEAFF. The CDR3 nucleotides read TGTGCCAGCAGTTCAGGCACTGAAGCTTTCTTT.